The present T cell receptor beta chain was sequenced within a study of cytomegalovirus exposure and HLA in healthy donors. Concerning this clone: Its specificity is not known.

Use of 60 Vbeta and 13 Jbeta primers characterized the PCR. Sequenced by immunoSEQ multiplex PCR; TCRdb stores in-frame clones only, minus some. Among roughly 200,000 clones listed, 79% were seen once. In germline, CDR1 is SQVTM, CDR2 ANQGSEA. The CDR3 consists of 16 residues. The V segment lost 0 bases and the J segment 2 bases; nucleotides outside the gene matches: 6. Study-level results: Only CMV serostatus was available as immune exposure information.

Sequencing was performed on PBMCs. This TCR came from a girl between 5 and 17 years old in good health and CMV-seropositive. The genes are TRBV29-1 and TRBJ2-5; TRBD2 aligns across 10 bases. Here the CDR3 DNA reads TGCAGCGTTGAAGACCAACTAGCGGGGACGCAAGAGACCCAGTACTTC. It specifies CSVEDQLAGTQETQYF.